This TCR beta chain was found in a study of blood T cell repertoires in COVID-19. The repertoire was sequenced with immunoSEQ multiplex PCR; TCRdb's copy has only in-frame clones and lacks some. Among some 97,000 clones, 70% to 80% were seen once, and the ten largest hold around a third. The TCR comes from a man between 65 and 85 years old with active or convalescent COVID-19. Sequenced material: peripheral blood.

CDR3 in amino acids: CATSRDRGGAGNEQFF. The CDR3 region has the DNA TGTGCCACCAGCAGAGATCGTGGGGGGGCCGGCAATGAGCAGTTCTTC. The chain combines TRBV15 with TRBJ2-1; D may be TRBD2 (7 bases). V was cut by 0 bases and J by 6 bases, with 15 bases left in between. This CDR3 spans 16 amino acids. Germline assignment: CDR1 LNHNV and CDR2 YYDKDF (reference sequence).